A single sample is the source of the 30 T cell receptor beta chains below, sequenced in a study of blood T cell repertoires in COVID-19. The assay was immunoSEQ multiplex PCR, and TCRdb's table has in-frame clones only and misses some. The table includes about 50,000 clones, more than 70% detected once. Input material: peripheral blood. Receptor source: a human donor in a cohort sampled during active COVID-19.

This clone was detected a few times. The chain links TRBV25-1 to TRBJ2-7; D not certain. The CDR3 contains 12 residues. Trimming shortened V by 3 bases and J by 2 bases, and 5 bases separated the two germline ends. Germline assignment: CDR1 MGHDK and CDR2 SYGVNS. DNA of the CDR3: TGTGCCAGCAGTGAGGGCGCCTACGAGCAGTACTTC. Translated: CASSEGAYEQYF.

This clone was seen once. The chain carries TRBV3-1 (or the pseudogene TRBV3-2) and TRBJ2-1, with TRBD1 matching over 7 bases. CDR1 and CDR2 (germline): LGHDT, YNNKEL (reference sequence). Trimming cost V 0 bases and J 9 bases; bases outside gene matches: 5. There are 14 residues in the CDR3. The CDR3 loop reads CASSQDHRGGEQFF. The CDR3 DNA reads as TGTGCCAGCAGCCAAGATCACAGGGGCGGTGAGCAGTTCTTC.

This CDR3 reads CASSLRDRTYEQYF. DNA for the CDR3: TGCGCCAGCAGCCTCCGGGACAGGACCTACGAGCAGTACTTC. V and J are TRBV5-1 and TRBJ2-7; 8 bases are shared with TRBD1. Trimming cost V 4 bases and J 2 bases; bases outside gene matches: 5. This CDR3 has 14 residues. Germline V gene sequence: CDR1 SGHRS, CDR2 YFSETQ.

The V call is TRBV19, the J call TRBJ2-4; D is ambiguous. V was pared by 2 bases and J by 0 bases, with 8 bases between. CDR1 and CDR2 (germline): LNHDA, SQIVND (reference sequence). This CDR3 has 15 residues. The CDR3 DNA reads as TGTGCCAGTAGTATACTAGGTATAGCCAAAAACATTCAGTACTTC. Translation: CASSILGIAKNIQYF.

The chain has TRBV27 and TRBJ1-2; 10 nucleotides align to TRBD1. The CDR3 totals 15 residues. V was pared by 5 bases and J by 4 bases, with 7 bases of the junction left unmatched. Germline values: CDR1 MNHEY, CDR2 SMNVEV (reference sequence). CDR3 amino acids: CASSRQGAGIYGYTF. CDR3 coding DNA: TGTGCCAGCAGTAGACAGGGGGCAGGAATCTATGGCTACACCTTC.

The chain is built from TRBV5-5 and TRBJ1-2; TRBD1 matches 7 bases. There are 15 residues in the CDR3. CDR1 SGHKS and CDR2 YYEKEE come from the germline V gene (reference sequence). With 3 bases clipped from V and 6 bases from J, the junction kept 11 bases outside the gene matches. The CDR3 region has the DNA TGTGCCAGCAGCTGGGGACAGACGGAAAATGATGGCTACACCTTC. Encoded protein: CASSWGQTENDGYTF.

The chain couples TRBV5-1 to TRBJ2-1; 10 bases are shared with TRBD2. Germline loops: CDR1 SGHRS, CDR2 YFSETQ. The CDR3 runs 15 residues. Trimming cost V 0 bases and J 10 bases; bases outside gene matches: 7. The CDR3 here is CASSLGSGGVSEQFF. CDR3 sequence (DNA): TGCGCCAGCAGCTTGGGAAGCGGGGGGGTATCAGAGCAGTTCTTC.

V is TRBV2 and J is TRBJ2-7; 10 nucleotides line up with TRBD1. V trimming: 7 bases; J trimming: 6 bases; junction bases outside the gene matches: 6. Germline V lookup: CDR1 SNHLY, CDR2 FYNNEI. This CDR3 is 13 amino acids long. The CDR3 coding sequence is TGTGCCAGCACGGGACAGGGGTTGGGCGAGCAGTACTTC. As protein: CASTGQGLGEQYF.

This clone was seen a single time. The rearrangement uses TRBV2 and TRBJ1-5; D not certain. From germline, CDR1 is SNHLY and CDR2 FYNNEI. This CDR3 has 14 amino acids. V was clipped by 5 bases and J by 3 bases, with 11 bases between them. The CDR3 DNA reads TGTGCCAGCAGTCCTTGGGGAGCCAATCAGCCCCAGCATTTT. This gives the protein CASSPWGANQPQHF.

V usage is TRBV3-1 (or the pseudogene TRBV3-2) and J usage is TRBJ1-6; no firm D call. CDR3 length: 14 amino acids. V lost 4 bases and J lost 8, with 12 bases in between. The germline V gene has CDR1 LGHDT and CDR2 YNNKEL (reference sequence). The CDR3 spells CASSRRGGDSPLHF. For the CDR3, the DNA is TGTGCCAGCAGCCGGCGGGGAGGTGATTCACCCCTCCACTTT.

The CDR3 DNA is TGTGCCAGCAGCCGAGAGCGGGGGGCCTACGAGCAGTACTTC. It encodes CASSRERGAYEQYF. The genes are TRBV3-1 (or the pseudogene TRBV3-2) and TRBJ2-7; 9 bases are a match to TRBD2. V dropped 4 bases and J dropped 2; count of bases not matched to a gene: 3. Germline CDR1 reads LGHDT; CDR2 reads YNNKEL (reference sequence). The CDR3 is made up of 14 amino acids.

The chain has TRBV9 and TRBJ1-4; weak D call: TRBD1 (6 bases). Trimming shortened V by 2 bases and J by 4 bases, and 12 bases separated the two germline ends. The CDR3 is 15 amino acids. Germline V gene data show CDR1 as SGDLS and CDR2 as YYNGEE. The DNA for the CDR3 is TGTGCCAGCAGCGTCGGGGGGCTGGGTAATGAAAAACTGTTTTTT. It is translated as CASSVGGLGNEKLFF.

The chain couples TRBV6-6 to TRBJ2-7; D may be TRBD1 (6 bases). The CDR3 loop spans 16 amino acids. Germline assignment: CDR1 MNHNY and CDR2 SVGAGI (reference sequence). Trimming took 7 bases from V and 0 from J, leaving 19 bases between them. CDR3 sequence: CASTSTRGLSSYEQYF. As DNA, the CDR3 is TGTGCCAGCACATCAACCAGGGGATTGAGCTCCTACGAGCAGTACTTC.

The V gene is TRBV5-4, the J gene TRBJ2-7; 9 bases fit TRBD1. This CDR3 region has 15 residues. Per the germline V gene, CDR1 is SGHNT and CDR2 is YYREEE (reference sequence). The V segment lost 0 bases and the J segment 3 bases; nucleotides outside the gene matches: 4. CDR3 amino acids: CASSLGGTGNYEQYF. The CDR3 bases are TGTGCCAGCAGCTTGGGTGGGACAGGGAACTACGAGCAGTACTTC.

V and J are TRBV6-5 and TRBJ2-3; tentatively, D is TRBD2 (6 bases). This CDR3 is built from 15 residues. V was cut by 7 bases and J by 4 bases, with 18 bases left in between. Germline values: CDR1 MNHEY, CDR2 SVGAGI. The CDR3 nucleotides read TGTGCCAGCACCCTTAGGAGGGATGGCTCAGATACGCAGTATTTT. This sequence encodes CASTLRRDGSDTQYF.

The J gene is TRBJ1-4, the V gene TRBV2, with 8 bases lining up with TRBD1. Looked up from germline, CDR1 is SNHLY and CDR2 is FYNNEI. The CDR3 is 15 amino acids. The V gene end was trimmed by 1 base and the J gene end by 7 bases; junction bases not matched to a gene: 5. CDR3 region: CASSEETGGGEKLFF. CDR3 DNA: TGTGCCAGCAGTGAAGAAACAGGGGGGGGTGAAAAACTGTTTTTT. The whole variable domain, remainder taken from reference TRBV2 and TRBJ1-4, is EPEVTQTPSHQVTQMGQEVILRCVPISNHLYFYWYRQILGQKVEFLVSFYNNEISEKSEIFDDQFSVERPDGSNFTLKIRSTKLEDSAMYFCASSEETGGGEKLFFGSGTQLSVL.

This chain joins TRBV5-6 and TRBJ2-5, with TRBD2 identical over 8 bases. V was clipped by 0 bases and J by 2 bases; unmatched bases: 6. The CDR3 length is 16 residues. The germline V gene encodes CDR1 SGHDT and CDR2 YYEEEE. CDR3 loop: CASSLELGTRQETQYF. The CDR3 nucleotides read TGTGCCAGCAGCTTGGAGCTTGGGACTAGACAAGAGACCCAGTACTTC.

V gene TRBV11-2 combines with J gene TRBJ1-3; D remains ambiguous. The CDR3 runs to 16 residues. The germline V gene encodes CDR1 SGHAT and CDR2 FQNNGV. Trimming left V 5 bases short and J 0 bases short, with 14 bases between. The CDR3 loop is CASSGRLGDSGNTIYF. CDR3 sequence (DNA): TGTGCCAGCAGCGGCAGACTGGGAGACTCTGGAAACACCATATATTTT.

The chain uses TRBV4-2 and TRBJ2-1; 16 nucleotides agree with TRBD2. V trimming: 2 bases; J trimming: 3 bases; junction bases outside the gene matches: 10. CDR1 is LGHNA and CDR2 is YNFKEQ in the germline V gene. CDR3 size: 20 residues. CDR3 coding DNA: TGTGCCAGCAGCCAACTTCCGCCGGGACTAGCGGGGGGGCGCTACAATGAGCAGTTCTTC. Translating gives CASSQLPPGLAGGRYNEQFF.

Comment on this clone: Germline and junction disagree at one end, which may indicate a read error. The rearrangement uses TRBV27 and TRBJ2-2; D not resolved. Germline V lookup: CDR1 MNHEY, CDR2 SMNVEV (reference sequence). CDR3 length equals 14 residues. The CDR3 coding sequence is TGTGCCAGCAGTTTATGGCCGAAAACCGGGGAGCTGTTTTTT. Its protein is CASSLWPKTGELFF.

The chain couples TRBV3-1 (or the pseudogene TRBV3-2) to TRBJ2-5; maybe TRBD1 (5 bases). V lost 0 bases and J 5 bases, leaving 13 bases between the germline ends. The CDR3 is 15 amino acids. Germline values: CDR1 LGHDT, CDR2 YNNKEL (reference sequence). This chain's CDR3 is CASSQDSTPGETQYF. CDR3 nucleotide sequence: TGTGCCAGCAGCCAAGATAGTACACCAGGGGAGACCCAGTACTTC.

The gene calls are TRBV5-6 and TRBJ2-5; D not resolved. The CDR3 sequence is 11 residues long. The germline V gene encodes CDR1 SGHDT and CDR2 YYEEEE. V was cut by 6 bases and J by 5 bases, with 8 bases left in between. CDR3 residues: CASTFRETQYF. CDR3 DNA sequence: TGTGCCAGCACCTTCAGGGAGACCCAGTACTTC.

In nucleotides, the CDR3 is TGTGCCAGCAGTCCGGCGATGGGACAGGGCGGTGAAGCTTTCTTT. This sequence encodes CASSPAMGQGGEAFF. The chain couples TRBV28 to TRBJ1-1; TRBD1 matches 9 bases. Unmatched junction bases numbered 11, after V lost 5 bases and J lost 7 bases. This CDR3 has 15 residues. Germline CDR1 and CDR2: MDHEN and SYDVKM.

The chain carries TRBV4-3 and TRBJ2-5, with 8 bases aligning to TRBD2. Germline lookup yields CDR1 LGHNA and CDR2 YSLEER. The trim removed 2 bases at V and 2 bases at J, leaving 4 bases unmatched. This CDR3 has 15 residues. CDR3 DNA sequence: TGCGCCAGCAGCCAACTAGCGGGCCGGCAAGAGACCCAGTACTTC. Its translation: CASSQLAGRQETQYF.

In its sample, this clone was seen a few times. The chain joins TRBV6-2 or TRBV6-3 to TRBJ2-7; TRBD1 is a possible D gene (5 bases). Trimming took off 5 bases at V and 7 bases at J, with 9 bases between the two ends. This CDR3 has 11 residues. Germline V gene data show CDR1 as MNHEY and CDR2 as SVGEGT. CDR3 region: CASSPWTEQYF. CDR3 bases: TGTGCCAGCAGTCCATGGACAGAGCAGTACTTC.

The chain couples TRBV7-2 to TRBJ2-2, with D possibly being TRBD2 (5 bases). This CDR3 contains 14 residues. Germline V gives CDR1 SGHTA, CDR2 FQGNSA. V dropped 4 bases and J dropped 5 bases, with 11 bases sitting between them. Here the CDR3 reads CASSSDYTTGELFF. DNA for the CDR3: TGTGCCAGCAGCTCCGACTATACTACCGGGGAGCTGTTTTTT. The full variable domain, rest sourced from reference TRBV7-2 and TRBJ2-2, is GAGVSQSPSNKVTEKGKDVELRCDPISGHTALYWYRQSLGQGLEFLIYFQGNSAPDKSGLPSDRFSAERTGGSVSTLTIQRTQQEDSAVYLCASSSDYTTGELFFGEGSRLTVL.

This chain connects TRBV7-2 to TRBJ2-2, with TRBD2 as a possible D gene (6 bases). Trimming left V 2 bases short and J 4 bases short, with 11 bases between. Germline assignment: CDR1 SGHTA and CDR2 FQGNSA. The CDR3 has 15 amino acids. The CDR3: CASSLLGGGTGELFF. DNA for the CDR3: TGTGCCAGCAGCTTATTGGGGGGTGGCACCGGGGAGCTGTTTTTT.

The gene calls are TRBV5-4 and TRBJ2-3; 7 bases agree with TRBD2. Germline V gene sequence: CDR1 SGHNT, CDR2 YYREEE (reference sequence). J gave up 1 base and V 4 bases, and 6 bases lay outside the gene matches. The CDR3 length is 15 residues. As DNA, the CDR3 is TGTGCCAGCAGCCTAAGAACTAGCGGCACAGATACGCAGTATTTT. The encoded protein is CASSLRTSGTDTQYF.

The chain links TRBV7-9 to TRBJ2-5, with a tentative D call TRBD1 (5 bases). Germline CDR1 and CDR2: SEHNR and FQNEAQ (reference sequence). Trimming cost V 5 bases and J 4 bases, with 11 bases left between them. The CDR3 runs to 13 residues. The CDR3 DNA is TGTGCCAGCAGCCAGCAGGGTGGAGAGACCCAGTACTTC. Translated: CASSQQGGETQYF.

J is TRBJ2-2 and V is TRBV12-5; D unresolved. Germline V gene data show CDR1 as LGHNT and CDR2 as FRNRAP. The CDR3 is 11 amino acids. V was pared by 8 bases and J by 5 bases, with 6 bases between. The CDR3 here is CASTQTGELFF. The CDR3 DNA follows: TGTGCTAGTACCCAGACCGGGGAGCTGTTTTTT.